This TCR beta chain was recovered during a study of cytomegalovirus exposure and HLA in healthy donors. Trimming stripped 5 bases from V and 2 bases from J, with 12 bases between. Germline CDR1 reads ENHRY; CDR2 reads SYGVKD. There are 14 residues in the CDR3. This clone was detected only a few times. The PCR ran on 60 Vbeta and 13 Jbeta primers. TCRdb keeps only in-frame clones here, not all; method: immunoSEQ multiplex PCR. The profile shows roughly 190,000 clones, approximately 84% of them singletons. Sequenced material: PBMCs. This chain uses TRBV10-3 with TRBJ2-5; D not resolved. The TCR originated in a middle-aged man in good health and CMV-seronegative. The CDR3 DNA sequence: TGTGCCATCAGTCCGGGTAACTCGCAAGAGACCCAGTACTTC. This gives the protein CAISPGNSQETQYF.